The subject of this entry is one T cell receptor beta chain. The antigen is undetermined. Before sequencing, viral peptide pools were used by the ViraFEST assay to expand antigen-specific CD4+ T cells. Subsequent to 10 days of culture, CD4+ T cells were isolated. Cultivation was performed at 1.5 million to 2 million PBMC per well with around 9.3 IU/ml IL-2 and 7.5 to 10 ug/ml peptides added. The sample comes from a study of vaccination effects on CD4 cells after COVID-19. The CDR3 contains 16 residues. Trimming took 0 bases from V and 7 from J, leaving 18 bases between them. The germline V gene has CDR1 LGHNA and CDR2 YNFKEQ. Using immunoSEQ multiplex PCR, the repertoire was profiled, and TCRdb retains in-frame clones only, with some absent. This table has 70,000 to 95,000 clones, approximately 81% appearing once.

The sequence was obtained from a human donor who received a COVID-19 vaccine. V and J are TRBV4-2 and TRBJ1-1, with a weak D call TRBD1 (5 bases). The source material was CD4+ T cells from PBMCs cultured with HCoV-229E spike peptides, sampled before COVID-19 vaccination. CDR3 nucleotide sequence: TGTGCCAGCAGCCAAGATTATGGCAGGGAAATACATGAAGCTTTCTTT. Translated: CASSQDYGREIHEAFF.